Here is one T cell receptor (beta chain) with its context. Its antigen is unidentified. Among the donors, all were healthy bone marrow donors. The PCR used 60 Vbeta and 13 Jbeta primers. Measured with immunoSEQ multiplex PCR; TCRdb has only the in-frame clones, and not every one. The sample lists 150,000 to 160,000 clones, 82% occurring once. This sample was taken from a study of cytomegalovirus exposure and HLA in healthy donors. As for the study in general: The early release's HLA-typed donors yielded tens of millions of unique TCRs. Study observations and caveats: Earlier analysis yielded a pattern in which most TCR beta V segments were productive about 90% or about 30% of the time. Presence/absence analyses supposed approximately even sequencing depth among donors.

This CDR3 is built from 14 residues. Per the germline V gene, CDR1 is PRHDT and CDR2 is FYEKMQ (reference sequence). V lost 4 bases, J lost 2 bases, and 12 bases lay in between. Sequencing was carried out using PBMCs. The TCR originated in a woman in her forties or fifties in good health and CMV-seropositive. This sequence joins TRBV13 and TRBJ2-7; the D gene is possibly TRBD1 (5 bases). CDR3 region: CASSSGPDTYEQYF. The CDR3 region has the DNA TGTGCCAGCAGCTCCGGCCCGGACACCTACGAGCAGTACTTC.